This T cell receptor (beta chain) was found in a study of siplizumab effects on memory and regulatory T cells. Study-wide findings and caveats: Proliferating CD4+ or CD8+ clones, roughly 80-96% of them, lacked an assignable naive or memory phenotype.

Coculture of the mixed lymphocyte reaction cells took place at 37 degrees C and lasted more than 5 days. The CDR3 is made up of 12 amino acids. Per the germline V gene, CDR1 is MNHNS and CDR2 is SASEGT. The V segment lost 5 bases and the J segment 5 bases; nucleotides outside the gene matches: 2. Turning to this clone: What it binds is unknown.

In each sample, 80,000 to 100,000 TCR templates were assayed. The method was immunoSEQ multiplex PCR; TCRdb's version includes in-frame clones alone and lacks a portion of them. The sample contains about 3,100 clones, about half of which appear only once. The specimen was CFSE-low (dividing) CD4+ T cells sorted from an allogeneic mixed lymphocyte reaction. The chain is built from TRBV6-1 and TRBJ1-2; 7 bases align to TRBD1. The origin of this receptor is a human donor in good health; the cells came from an allogeneic mixed lymphocyte reaction. CDR3 amino acids: CASSSQGYGYTF. CDR3 bases: TGTGCCAGCAGTTCACAGGGGTATGGCTACACCTTC.